What follows are 32 T cell receptor beta chains derived from one specimen sequenced in a study of monozygotic twins with inflammatory bowel disease. TCRdb re-called the 5' RACE reads and gives one entry per CDR3 protein, without DNA. Its listing shows hundreds of thousands of distinct CDR3 sequences. Sequencing was carried out using blood. The source of these receptors is a human donor with ulcerative colitis or Crohn's disease, or a healthy co-twin of an affected twin (not recorded which).

The chain is built from TRBV6-5 and TRBJ1-3. The length of the CDR3 is 14 residues. CDR1 is MNHEY, CDR2 SVGAGI, per germline. CDR3 loop: CASSYRVSGNTIYF.

The chain recombines TRBV7-2 with TRBJ1-2; absent DNA, TCRdb's TRBD1 call cannot be checked. From germline, CDR1 is SGHTA and CDR2 FQGNSA. The CDR3 is 14 amino acids. The CDR3 loop is CASTPGQGEGGYTF. The complete variable domain, with remaining parts taken from reference TRBV7-2 and TRBJ1-2, reads GAGVSQSPSNKVTEKGKDVELRCDPISGHTALYWYRQSLGQGLEFLIYFQGNSAPDKSGLPSDRFSAERTGGSVSTLTIQRTQQEDSAVYLCASTPGQGEGGYTFGSGTRLTVV.

The chain is built from TRBV5-6 and TRBJ1-4. The CDR3 consists of 15 residues. Per the germline V gene, CDR1 is SGHDT and CDR2 is YYEEEE. The CDR3 loop reads CASSLFGATNEKLFF.

The chain recombines TRBV15 with TRBJ2-1. The CDR3 runs to 16 residues. Germline V gives CDR1 LNHNV, CDR2 YYDKDF (reference sequence). The CDR3 region is CATSRDNTAIHNEQFF.

The rearrangement joins TRBV18 to TRBJ1-3; the TRBD1 assignment by TCRdb is unverifiable without DNA. Per germline, CDR1 KGHSH and CDR2 LQKENI. This CDR3 comprises 14 residues. The CDR3 here is CASSPPGERNTIYF.

The chain couples TRBV7-2 to TRBJ2-1; TCRdb picks TRBD2, but there is no DNA to check that call. The V gene's germline CDR1 is SGHTA and CDR2 FQGNSA. CDR3 length equals 15 residues. This CDR3 reads CASSLGAGRGNEQFF.

The rearrangement uses TRBV10-3 and TRBJ1-4. Germline CDR1 reads ENHRY; CDR2 reads SYGVKD. The CDR3 loop spans 15 amino acids. This CDR3 reads CAISEGVGGGGKLFF.

V gene TRBV18 combines with J gene TRBJ2-1; TCRdb calls TRBD1, which cannot be checked without DNA. The germline V gene encodes CDR1 KGHSH and CDR2 LQKENI. The CDR3 length is 16 residues. CDR3 sequence reads: CASSPPGQGRVSEQFF.

V and J are TRBV7-2 and TRBJ2-5; TCRdb proposes TRBD1, but this gene call is untestable without DNA. There are 14 residues in the CDR3. Germline V CDR1 and CDR2: SGHTA, FQGNSA. The CDR3 protein is CASSFRQGIETQYF.

The V gene is TRBV7-2, the J gene TRBJ1-5. The germline CDR1 and CDR2 sequences are SGHTA and FQGNSA. CDR3 length: 13 amino acids. Here the CDR3 reads CASTLGAYQPQHF.

The chain uses TRBV14 and TRBJ1-3. CDR1 and CDR2 (germline): SGHDN, FVKESK. There are 12 residues in the CDR3. The CDR3 is CASSPSKGTIYF. Full variable domain (rest looked up from reference TRBV14 and TRBJ1-3): EAGVTQFPSHSVIEKGQTVTLRCDPISGHDNLYWYRRVMGKEIKFLLHFVKESKQDESGMPNNRFLAERTGGTYSTLKVQPAELEDSGVYFCASSPSKGTIYFGEGSWLTVV.

The chain employs TRBV4-3 and TRBJ2-2. CDR1 and CDR2 from the germline V gene are LGHNA and YSLEER. There are 18 residues in the CDR3. The CDR3 region is CASSQEARTFANTGELFF.

CDR3 loop: CASEGGFGNEQFF. The gene calls are TRBV3-1 and TRBJ2-1; TCRdb's D call of TRBD1 is untestable without DNA. Germline assignment: CDR1 LGHDT and CDR2 YNNKEL (reference sequence). CDR3 length: 13 residues.

The chain uses TRBV5-1 and TRBJ2-1. The CDR3 runs to 13 residues. Germline CDR1 reads SGHRS; CDR2 reads YFSETQ. CDR3 protein: CASSLDERNEQFF.

This chain connects TRBV5-1 to TRBJ2-7; lacking DNA, the TRBD1 call made by TCRdb goes unchecked. CDR3 length: 17 residues. Germline V gene lookup returns CDR1 SGHRS and CDR2 YFSETQ. The CDR3 region is CASSLVGTGTGTYEQYF.

The V call is TRBV7-9, the J call TRBJ2-2; the TCRdb D gene call, TRBD1, has no DNA to confirm it. This CDR3 is built from 15 residues. CDR1 is SEHNR and CDR2 is FQNEAQ in the germline V gene (reference sequence). CDR3 protein: CASTSPGTHTGELFF.

This rearrangement joins TRBV3-1 to TRBJ2-7; TCRdb selects TRBD1, and the lack of DNA leaves this call unchecked. Per germline, CDR1 LGHDT and CDR2 YNNKEL (reference sequence). CDR3 length: 15 amino acids. The CDR3 here is CASSRPGQGFYEQYF.

The chain couples TRBV6-2 or TRBV6-3 to TRBJ1-1; TCRdb outputs TRBD1, but without DNA this stays unchecked. The germline V gene has CDR1 MNHEY and CDR2 SVGEGT. The CDR3 is made up of 16 amino acids. CDR3 in amino acids: CASSFSVDRLNTEAFF.

Here the CDR3 reads CASSLELAGSYNEQFF. The V gene is TRBV5-1, the J gene TRBJ2-1; TCRdb gives TRBD2 as the D gene, but with no DNA this cannot be confirmed. This CDR3 has 16 amino acids. Germline V lookup: CDR1 SGHRS, CDR2 YFSETQ. Supplemented by reference TRBV5-1 and TRBJ2-1, the full variable domain reads KAGVTQTPRYLIKTRGQQVTLSCSPISGHRSVSWYQQTPGQGLQFLFEYFSETQRNKGNFPGRFSGRQFSNSRSEMNVSTLELGDSALYLCASSLELAGSYNEQFFGPGTRLTVL.

The CDR3 spells CSARDQGRGYGYTF. V and J are TRBV20-1 and TRBJ1-2; TCRdb's D call of TRBD1 is untestable without DNA. Germline V CDR1 and CDR2: DFQATT, SNEGSKA (reference sequence). This CDR3 is 14 amino acids long.

The J gene is TRBJ2-5, the V gene TRBV28; the TCRdb call, TRBD1, lacks DNA for checking. Germline V CDR1 and CDR2: MDHEN, SYDVKM. CDR3 size: 14 residues. The CDR3 spells CASSLGGPGETQYF.

This chain joins TRBV6-5 and TRBJ2-5; the D call from TCRdb, TRBD1, cannot be confirmed without DNA. The germline V gene encodes CDR1 MNHEY and CDR2 SVGAGI. The CDR3 contains 14 residues. CDR3: CASSYFGTLETQYF.

The chain combines TRBV12-3 or TRBV12-4 with TRBJ1-3. The CDR3 has 15 amino acids. The CDR3 reads CASGWERSSGNTIYF.

The chain employs TRBV24-1 and TRBJ2-3; TCRdb gives TRBD2 as the D gene, but with no DNA this cannot be confirmed. Germline V gives CDR1 KGHDR, CDR2 SFDVKD. This CDR3 comprises 15 residues. CDR3 in amino acids: CATSDWDSNTDTQYF.

The chain links TRBV29-1 to TRBJ2-7; the D call from TCRdb, TRBD1, cannot be confirmed without DNA. This CDR3 contains 15 residues. In germline, CDR1 is SQVTM, CDR2 ANQGSEA. The chain's CDR3 is CSVGVNRGPIYEQYF.

The chain carries TRBV25-1 and TRBJ1-1. The CDR3 is 13 residues long. Germline V gives CDR1 MGHDK, CDR2 SYGVNS. The CDR3 loop is CASSFDWSAEAFF.

V gene TRBV7-6 combines with J gene TRBJ2-1; TCRdb's D call, TRBD2, is unchecked because there is no DNA. The CDR3 length is 12 residues. Germline CDR1 is SGHVS and CDR2 is FNYEAQ. CDR3 region: CASSLGQAQQFF. The variable domain in full, with the rest retrieved from reference TRBV7-6 and TRBJ2-1, is GAGVSQSPRYKVTKRGQDVALRCDPISGHVSLYWYRQALGQGPEFLTYFNYEAQQDKSGLPNDRFSAERPEGSISTLTIQRTEQRDSAMYRCASSLGQAQQFFGPGTRLTVL.

The chain employs TRBV5-4 and TRBJ2-2; the D call from TCRdb, TRBD1, cannot be confirmed without DNA. Germline CDR1 reads SGHNT; CDR2 reads YYREEE (reference sequence). This CDR3 region has 15 residues. CDR3 residues: CASSPRRDRSQELFF. Using reference TRBV5-4 and TRBJ2-2 for the parts outside the CDR3, the full variable domain is ETGVTQSPTHLIKTRGQQVTLRCSSQSGHNTVSWYQQALGQGPQFIFQYYREEENGRGNFPPRFSGLQFPNYSSELNVNALELDDSALYLCASSPRRDRSQELFFGEGSRLTVL.

This chain connects TRBV20-1 to TRBJ2-7; TCRdb designates TRBD2, a call that cannot be tested without DNA. Germline V gene data show CDR1 as DFQATT and CDR2 as SNEGSKA (reference sequence). The CDR3 spans 16 residues. CDR3 residues: CSARLGLAGVSYEQYF.

V is TRBV12-3 or TRBV12-4 and J is TRBJ1-1; the D call from TCRdb, TRBD1, cannot be confirmed without DNA. There are 15 residues in the CDR3. CDR3 protein: CASSLGGQGFTEAFF.

The J gene is TRBJ1-5, the V gene TRBV5-6. There are 17 residues in the CDR3. CDR1 and CDR2 (germline): SGHDT, YYEEEE. The CDR3 sequence is CASSLAGARYSNQPQHF.

CDR3 sequence: CSARDREFSYNEQFF. V usage is TRBV20-1 and J usage is TRBJ2-1; without DNA, the TCRdb call of TRBD2 cannot be checked. The CDR3 runs 15 residues. Germline loops: CDR1 DFQATT, CDR2 SNEGSKA (reference sequence).